The 16 T cell receptor beta chains below all came from one sample that was sequenced in a study of T cell repertoires in aging, cancer and after chemotherapy (dated 2019 in TCRdb). Sequencing took place on an Illumina MiSeq. Rearranged TRB sequences spanning V, D and J segments were amplified by multiplex touch-down PCR using a mixed TRB-A/B primer pool. TCRdb reprocessing: public reads trimmed at Q25 with fastp, clones called with MiXCR, in-frame beta chains kept. Entries that share a CDR3 protein sequence are merged under the most common genes and DNA. In this sample the table shows around 2,000 distinct CDR3 sequences, approximately 18% of which occur a single time. Jointly, the top ten make up around 5% of the sample. TCR beta rearrangements were amplified from genomic DNA isolated from peripheral blood, not from sorted cells or RNA. Sequencing was carried out using blood. All receptors come from a human donor with a solid tumor.

The chain uses TRBV11-2 and TRBJ1-1; tentative D call: TRBD1 (5 bases). In germline, CDR1 is SGHAT, CDR2 FQNNGV. The CDR3 spans 16 residues. Trimming shortened V by 3 bases and J by 2 bases, and 16 bases separated the two germline ends. CDR3 DNA: TGTGCCAGCAGCTTCGGGGCCTCTCTGCCAAACACTGAAGCTTTCTTT. Translation gives CASSFGASLPNTEAFF.

This clonotype is labeled large. In nucleotides, the CDR3 is TGTGCCAGCCAGGGGGAGACCCAGTACTTC. This encodes CASQGETQYF. The chain couples TRBV7-9 to TRBJ2-5; maybe TRBD1 (6 bases). From germline, CDR1 is SEHNR and CDR2 FQNEAQ (reference sequence). Trimming took off 8 bases at V and 5 bases at J, with 6 bases between the two ends. This CDR3 has 10 residues.

This clonotype is medium-sized (0.01 to 0.1%) within its sample. The chain joins TRBV5-1 to TRBJ2-3; a possible D gene is TRBD2 (6 bases). CDR3 length: 15 residues. CDR1 and CDR2 (germline): SGHRS, YFSETQ. The ends were cut back, 0 bases at V and 2 bases at J, with 10 bases in the middle. This CDR3 is CASSLELAVTDTQYF. In nucleotides, the CDR3 is TGCGCCAGCAGCTTGGAACTAGCAGTCACAGATACGCAGTATTTT. The full variable domain, rest sourced from reference TRBV5-1 and TRBJ2-3, is KAGVTQTPRYLIKTRGQQVTLSCSPISGHRSVSWYQQTPGQGLQFLFEYFSETQRNKGNFPGRFSGRQFSNSRSEMNVSTLELGDSALYLCASSLELAVTDTQYFGPGTRLTVL.

This clonotype is medium-sized in the sample. This chain connects TRBV6-4 to TRBJ2-3, with 14 bases aligning to TRBD2. Losses at the gene ends were 0 bases for V and 4 bases for J; bases not matched to a gene: 0. CDR1 is MRHNA and CDR2 is SNTAGT in the germline V gene. The CDR3 consists of 16 residues. The CDR3: CASSDSTSGGADTQYF. The CDR3 DNA reads TGTGCCAGCAGTGACTCGACTAGCGGGGGGGCAGATACGCAGTATTTT.

Sample share makes this clonotype medium-sized. This chain connects TRBV6-2 or TRBV6-3 to TRBJ2-3; 10 positions match TRBD2. V lost 6 bases and J lost 4; bases outside the gene matches: 7. This CDR3 has 15 amino acids. Germline CDR1 is MNHEY and CDR2 is SVGEGT. This chain's CDR3 is CASSEREGQADTQYF. In DNA, the CDR3 is TGTGCCAGCAGCGAGCGGGAGGGCCAGGCAGATACGCAGTATTTT.

This chain joins TRBV5-4 and TRBJ2-7; D may be TRBD1 (6 bases). There are 14 residues in the CDR3. V dropped 2 bases and J dropped 4 bases, with 13 bases sitting between them. Germline V gene sequence: CDR1 SGHNT, CDR2 YYREEE (reference sequence). CDR3 bases: TGTGCCAGCAGCTTTCAGGGGAATCTATACGAGCAGTACTTC. It encodes CASSFQGNLYEQYF.

Only a few counts were recorded for this clonotype. V and J are TRBV13 and TRBJ2-5; TRBD1 aligns across 9 bases. The germline CDR1 and CDR2 sequences are PRHDT and FYEKMQ (reference sequence). The CDR3 totals 15 residues. The ends lost 5 bases at V and 4 bases at J; junction bases unmatched: 8. Written as DNA, the CDR3 is TGTGCCAGCAGCGCCCGGACAGGGGTGGGAGAGACCCAGTACTTC. Translated, it gives CASSARTGVGETQYF.

This clonotype was counted only a few times. The chain recombines TRBV20-1 with TRBJ2-1, with D perhaps matching TRBD1 or TRBD2 (5 bases each). V gave up 0 bases and J gave up 8 bases, with 20 bases separating them. The CDR3 runs 16 residues. The V gene's germline CDR1 is DFQATT and CDR2 SNEGSKA (reference sequence). CDR3 sequence (DNA): TGCAGTGCTAGAGATAGGGACCTCAGGTTGTCCGATGAGCAGTTCTTC. It codes for CSARDRDLRLSDEQFF.

This clonotype was counted a few times. The chain has TRBV5-1 and TRBJ2-1; 10 nucleotides line up with TRBD2. The length of the CDR3 is 13 residues. Germline V gene lookup returns CDR1 SGHRS and CDR2 YFSETQ. V was clipped by 5 bases and J by 5 bases; unmatched bases: 1. CDR3 nucleotides: TGCGCCAGCAGAGCGGGGGGGGACAATGAGCAGTTCTTC. Its protein product is CASRAGGDNEQFF.

In its sample, this clonotype is medium-sized. This sequence joins TRBV27 and TRBJ1-1, with D possibly being TRBD1 (5 bases). The ends were cut back, 2 bases at V and 0 bases at J, with 10 bases in the middle. This CDR3 has 15 residues. Per the germline V gene, CDR1 is MNHEY and CDR2 is SMNVEV (reference sequence). CDR3 sequence (DNA): TGTGCCAGCAGTTTAGCGGGGCGGTTGAACACTGAAGCTTTCTTT. This encodes CASSLAGRLNTEAFF.

The J gene is TRBJ2-1, the V gene TRBV19; D ambiguous. V lost 5 bases to trimming and J lost 1 base, with 6 bases between them. Germline loops: CDR1 LNHDA, CDR2 SQIVND (reference sequence). The CDR3 sequence is 13 residues long. The CDR3 region is CASSEVSYNEQFF. CDR3 nucleotide sequence: TGTGCCAGTAGTGAAGTTTCCTACAATGAGCAGTTCTTC. Supplemented by reference TRBV19 and TRBJ2-1, the full variable domain reads DGGITQSPKYLFRKEGQNVTLSCEQNLNHDAMYWYRQDPGQGLRLIYYSQIVNDFQKGDIAEGYSVSREKKESFPLTVTSAQKNPTAFYLCASSEVSYNEQFFGPGTRLTVL.

This clonotype is categorized as medium-sized. The V gene is TRBV11-2, the J gene TRBJ2-7, with 12 bases that match TRBD2. Per the germline V gene, CDR1 is SGHAT and CDR2 is FQNNGV. There are 15 residues in the CDR3. V lost 5 bases and J lost 6; bases outside the gene matches: 8. CDR3 sequence (DNA): TGTGCCAGCAGCCGTCGGACTAGCGGGGAGGTCGAGCAGTACTTC. As protein: CASSRRTSGEVEQYF.

V and J are TRBV12-3 or TRBV12-4 and TRBJ2-7; 9 nucleotides match TRBD2. This CDR3 has 16 amino acids. The V gene end was trimmed by 6 bases and the J gene end by 1 base; junction bases not matched to a gene: 10. The CDR3 region is CASSPRLAAGSYEQYF. The CDR3 region has the DNA TGTGCCAGCAGCCCCAGACTAGCGGCTGGATCCTACGAGCAGTACTTC.

This clonotype counts as medium-sized. The chain uses TRBV30 and TRBJ2-7, with 7 bases that match TRBD1. CDR3 size: 13 residues. The trim removed 1 base at V and 2 bases at J, leaving 2 bases unmatched. Germline V gene data show CDR1 as GTSNPN and CDR2 as SVGIG (reference sequence). This chain's CDR3 is CAWSDGTAYEQYF. CDR3 coding DNA: TGTGCCTGGAGTGACGGGACAGCCTACGAGCAGTACTTC.

This clonotype is classed as large. This rearrangement joins TRBV19 to TRBJ2-7; D unclear. V lost 5 bases to trimming and J lost 5 bases, with 16 bases between them. The CDR3 is made up of 14 amino acids. CDR1 is LNHDA, CDR2 SQIVND, per germline (reference sequence). In DNA, the CDR3 is TGTGCCAGTAGTTTTTCCTTGGCAGTGGACGAGCAGTACTTC. This sequence encodes CASSFSLAVDEQYF.

This clonotype is medium-sized within its sample. The chain joins TRBV24-1 to TRBJ2-3, with a weak D call TRBD2 (5 bases). Looked up from germline, CDR1 is KGHDR and CDR2 is SFDVKD. V was shortened by 4 bases and J by 2 bases, with 9 bases between the two germline ends. The CDR3 runs 14 residues. As DNA, the CDR3 is TGTGCCACCAGTGAGGTCGGGGACACAGATACGCAGTATTTT. Translated, it gives CATSEVGDTDTQYF.